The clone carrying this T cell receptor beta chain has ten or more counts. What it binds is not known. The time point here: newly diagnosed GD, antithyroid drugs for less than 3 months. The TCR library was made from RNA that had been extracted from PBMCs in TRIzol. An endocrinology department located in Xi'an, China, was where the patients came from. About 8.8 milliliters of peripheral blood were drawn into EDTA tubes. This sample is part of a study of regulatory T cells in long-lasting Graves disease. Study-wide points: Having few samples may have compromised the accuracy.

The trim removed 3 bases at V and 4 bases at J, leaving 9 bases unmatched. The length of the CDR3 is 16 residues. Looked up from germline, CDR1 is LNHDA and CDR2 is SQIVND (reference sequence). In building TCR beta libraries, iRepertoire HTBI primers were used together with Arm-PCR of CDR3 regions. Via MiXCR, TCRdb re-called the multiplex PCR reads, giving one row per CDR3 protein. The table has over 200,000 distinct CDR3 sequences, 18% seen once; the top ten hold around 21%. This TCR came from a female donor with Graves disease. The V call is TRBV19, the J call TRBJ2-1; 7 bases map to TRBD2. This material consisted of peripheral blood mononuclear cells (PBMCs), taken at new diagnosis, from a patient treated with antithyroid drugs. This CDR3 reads CASSMPREAVYNEQFF. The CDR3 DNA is TGTGCCAGTAGTATGCCCCGGGAGGCCGTATACAATGAGCAGTTCTTC.